This T cell receptor (beta chain) was documented in a study of CD8+ T cells in alopecia areata. The study, taken as a whole, reports: Researchers report lesional scalp, most notably alopecia totalis/universalis, outstripped normal scalp in clonality. Alphabeta T cells residing in normal skin are also sequenced in scalp samples. Among patients, TCR sharing was less clear than in mice, a difference possibly due in part to HLA diversity in the patient population.

cDNA serving as the sequencing template came from extracted, reverse transcribed RNA. Generated by immunoSEQ multiplex PCR, the TCRdb table keeps only in-frame clones and is missing some. The sample has 25,000 or so clones; around 50% are singletons. This CDR3 has 14 residues. Trimming stripped 3 bases from V and 3 bases from J, with 9 bases between. CDR1 MNHGY and CDR2 SVAAGI come from the germline V gene. This clone was seen more than once but under ten times. Its target is unknown. Input material: NKG2D-high CD8+ T cells sorted from blood. The TCR was taken from a human donor with alopecia areata. The V gene is TRBV6-9, the J gene TRBJ1-5; no clear D. This chain's CDR3 is CASSYPATNQPQHF. The CDR3 coding sequence is TGTGCCAGCAGTTACCCGGCTACCAATCAGCCCCAGCATTTT.